Below are 27 T cell receptor beta chains sequenced from a single sample in a study of shared clonotypes between healthy human individuals. Assay used: immunoSEQ multiplex PCR; TCRdb lists only in-frame clones, some missing. The sample holds 2 million to 3 million clones, 80% to 95% seen once. The sample comprised naive CD4+ T cells from PBMCs. Subset of the sample: CD45RA+ positively selected. The receptor set was obtained from a man younger than 30 in good health. Some clones in this sample may be carry-over from other donors' samples.

The rearrangement joins TRBV5-4 to TRBJ2-1; D gene ambiguous. V gave up 1 base and J gave up 7 bases, with 6 bases separating them. The germline CDR1 and CDR2 sequences are SGHNT and YYREEE (reference sequence). The CDR3 is 12 residues long. This chain's CDR3 is CASSLPQNEQFF. CDR3 DNA sequence: TGTGCCAGCAGCTTGCCCCAGAATGAGCAGTTCTTC.

The chain combines TRBV4-1 with TRBJ2-7, with 8 bases matching TRBD2. There are 15 residues in the CDR3. The junction had 3 bases not matched to a gene; V was cut back by 0 bases and J by 2 bases. CDR1 and CDR2 (germline): MGHRA, YSYEKL. The CDR3 protein is CASSQDPGRAYEQYF. CDR3 DNA: TGCGCCAGCAGCCAAGATCCCGGGAGGGCCTACGAGCAGTACTTC.

This sequence joins TRBV7-3 and TRBJ2-3; D perhaps matches TRBD2 (5 bases). V lost 1 base and J lost 5, with 10 bases in between. Germline lookup yields CDR1 SGHTA and CDR2 FQGTGA. This CDR3 comprises 14 residues. Written as DNA, the CDR3 is TGTGCCAGCAGCTTAATGGGAGAAGGAGATACGCAGTATTTT. Protein: CASSLMGEGDTQYF.

The J gene is TRBJ2-3, the V gene TRBV9, with D possibly matching TRBD2 (5 bases). V was shortened by 1 base and J by 4 bases, with 7 bases between the two germline ends. CDR3 size: 13 residues. Germline V lookup: CDR1 SGDLS, CDR2 YYNGEE. This CDR3 is CASSVSGSDTQYF. CDR3 nucleotides: TGTGCCAGCAGCGTAAGCGGCTCAGATACGCAGTATTTT.

CDR3 loop: CAAKDRDSNQPQHF. The CDR3 DNA reads TGTGCCGCAAAAGACCGGGATAGCAATCAGCCCCAGCATTTT. The rearrangement joins TRBV6-5 to TRBJ1-5; D uncertain. The CDR3 consists of 14 residues. In germline, CDR1 is MNHEY, CDR2 SVGAGI. V shed 11 bases and J shed 0 bases, with 14 bases lying between them.

V and J are TRBV29-1 and TRBJ2-1, with 8 bases matching TRBD2. V trimming: 0 bases; J trimming: 8 bases; junction bases outside the gene matches: 3. Germline V CDR1 and CDR2: SQVTM, ANQGSEA. The length of the CDR3 is 13 residues. The CDR3 nucleotides read TGCAGCGTTGAAGAAAGCGGGAGAGATGAGCAGTTCTTC. This codes for CSVEESGRDEQFF.

This chain links TRBV11-2 with TRBJ1-2, with TRBD1 matching 7 bases. The CDR3 totals 14 residues. V lost 6 bases, J lost 0 bases, and 4 bases stayed unmatched. In germline, CDR1 is SGHAT, CDR2 FQNNGV. The CDR3 protein is CASSPGQPNYGYTF. In nucleotides, the CDR3 is TGTGCCAGCAGTCCGGGACAGCCTAACTATGGCTACACCTTC.

The rearrangement links TRBV10-3 to TRBJ2-1; maybe TRBD1 (5 bases). The CDR3 sequence is 13 residues long. V was trimmed by 3 bases and J by 6 bases, leaving 9 bases between them. Germline V gives CDR1 ENHRY, CDR2 SYGVKD. DNA for the CDR3: TGTGCCATCAGTGATGGTGGGGCCAATGAGCAGTTCTTC. This sequence encodes CAISDGGANEQFF.

The chain combines TRBV7-9 with TRBJ2-1; 7 bases are shared with TRBD2. V gave up 1 base and J gave up 7 bases; unmatched junction bases: 16. CDR3 size: 18 residues. From germline, CDR1 is SEHNR and CDR2 FQNEAQ (reference sequence). The CDR3, as DNA: TGTGCCAGCAGCTTAGAAGTCGTGGCTAGCGGTGGGCGGAATGAGCAGTTCTTC. It specifies CASSLEVVASGGRNEQFF. Based on the CDR3 plus reference TRBV7-9 and TRBJ2-1, the full variable domain is DTGVSQNPRHKITKRGQNVTFRCDPISEHNRLYWYRQTLGQGPEFLTYFQNEAQLEKSRLLSDRFSAERPKGSFSTLEIQRTEQGDSAMYLCASSLEVVASGGRNEQFFGPGTRLTVL.

In its sample, this clone was seen once. The V call is TRBV2, the J call TRBJ2-7; 10 nucleotides agree with TRBD1. The CDR3 length is 15 residues. V lost 5 bases, J lost 2 bases, and 6 bases stayed unmatched. Looked up from germline, CDR1 is SNHLY and CDR2 is FYNNEI. The CDR3 here is CASSTGTGVPYEQYF. The CDR3, as DNA: TGTGCCAGCAGTACTGGGACAGGGGTTCCCTACGAGCAGTACTTC.

This chain connects TRBV9 to TRBJ2-1; 10 bases are a match to TRBD1. With 2 bases clipped from V and 8 bases from J, the junction kept 7 bases outside the gene matches. This CDR3 is 15 amino acids long. Per germline, CDR1 SGDLS and CDR2 YYNGEE. Here the CDR3 DNA reads TGTGCCAGCAGCGTGGAGGGACAGGGGTCGGATGAGCAGTTCTTC. Residues: CASSVEGQGSDEQFF.

For this clone: At the DNA level, this CDR3 is encoded by other sequences in the same sample as well. J is TRBJ1-4 and V is TRBV4-3, with unresolved D. V was cut by 1 base and J by 7 bases, with 4 bases left in between. Germline CDR1 reads LGHNA; CDR2 reads YSLEER. CDR3 size: 12 residues. The CDR3: CASSQVGEKLFF. For the CDR3, the DNA is TGCGCCAGCAGCCAAGTAGGTGAAAAACTGTTTTTT.

J is TRBJ1-5 and V is TRBV15; D remains unclear. This CDR3 spans 16 amino acids. V dropped 2 bases and J dropped 2 bases, with 13 bases sitting between them. Germline lookup yields CDR1 LNHNV and CDR2 YYDKDF (reference sequence). CDR3 bases: TGTGCCACCAGCAGAACAACTGCTAGAGGCAATCAGCCCCAGCATTTT. Translating it yields CATSRTTARGNQPQHF.

The chain combines TRBV6-6 with TRBJ2-7; the D gene is possibly TRBD2 (6 bases). The CDR3 spans 13 residues. V was trimmed by 7 bases and J by 3 bases, leaving 13 bases between them. Germline V gives CDR1 MNHNY, CDR2 SVGAGI (reference sequence). CDR3 DNA sequence: TGTGCCAGCACTCTTAAAGCGGGCTACGAGCAGTACTTC. The encoded protein is CASTLKAGYEQYF.

The chain couples TRBV4-1 to TRBJ2-1; a possible D gene is TRBD1 (5 bases). Trimming stripped 2 bases from V and 3 bases from J, with 17 bases between. This CDR3 has 17 residues. Looked up from germline, CDR1 is MGHRA and CDR2 is YSYEKL. The CDR3, as DNA: TGCGCCAGCAGCCAACCGCCCTGGCAGGGATACTACAATGAGCAGTTCTTC. Translation: CASSQPPWQGYYNEQFF.

This clone has just a few counts. V usage is TRBV5-4 and J usage is TRBJ1-2; 12 bases agree with TRBD1. Germline trimming cut 3 bases from V and 7 bases from J; bases unmatched to any gene: 7. Germline CDR1 and CDR2: SGHNT and YYREEE (reference sequence). The CDR3 runs 15 residues. Here the CDR3 reads CASSSRDRGQGGYTF. CDR3 nucleotides: TGTGCCAGCAGCTCGAGGGACAGGGGGCAGGGTGGCTACACCTTC.

The J gene is TRBJ2-1, the V gene TRBV9; the D gene is possibly TRBD2 (6 bases). Trimming removed 1 base at V and 8 bases at J, with 13 bases between. This CDR3 spans 14 amino acids. Germline CDR1 is SGDLS and CDR2 is YYNGEE. CDR3 sequence: CASSVRGGGDEQFF. As DNA, the CDR3 is TGTGCCAGCAGCGTACGGGGAGGTGGGGATGAGCAGTTCTTC.

The rearrangement links TRBV5-4 to TRBJ1-4; D perhaps matches TRBD1 (5 bases). CDR3 length: 13 residues. The V end lost 3 bases, the J end lost 8 bases, and 11 bases lay between the germline ends. The germline gives CDR1 SGHNT, CDR2 YYREEE (reference sequence). For the CDR3, the DNA is TGTGCCAGCAGCTCGGGACTCAAAGAAAAACTGTTTTTT. It yields the protein CASSSGLKEKLFF.

This clone was recorded once. The gene calls are TRBV10-1 and TRBJ1-4, with D unresolved. V was clipped by 2 bases and J by 10 bases, with 14 bases between them. Germline CDR1 and CDR2: WNHNN and SYGVQD (reference sequence). CDR3 size: 14 residues. CDR3 sequence (DNA): TGCGCCAGCAGTGAGAGAACCCCGGGAGGAAAACTGTTTTTT. This encodes CASSERTPGGKLFF.

Comment on this clone: The sample holds other DNA sequences that translate to the same CDR3. V is TRBV7-2 and J is TRBJ2-1; D ambiguous. This CDR3 spans 12 amino acids. From germline, CDR1 is SGHTA and CDR2 FQGNSA. The V end was cut by 2 bases, the J end by 7 bases, with 6 bases between. DNA for the CDR3: TGTGCCAGCAGCTTATCTGGGAATGAGCAGTTCTTC. This translates into CASSLSGNEQFF.

For this clone: The sample has other DNA sequences that encode this CDR3 too. This chain links TRBV5-4 with TRBJ2-7; D may be TRBD2 (6 bases). The germline CDR1 and CDR2 sequences are SGHNT and YYREEE (reference sequence). V shed 1 base and J shed 2 bases, with 10 bases lying between them. CDR3 size: 14 residues. CDR3 in amino acids: CASSLNAGPYEQYF. The CDR3 coding sequence is TGTGCCAGCAGCTTGAATGCGGGGCCCTACGAGCAGTACTTC.

This chain connects TRBV27 to TRBJ1-2; D gene uncertain. CDR3 length equals 13 residues. Germline V gene lookup returns CDR1 MNHEY and CDR2 SMNVEV (reference sequence). V lost 2 bases and J lost 9, with 13 bases in between. The CDR3 coding sequence is TGTGCCAGCAGTTTAAACCCTTTTTTCAGCTACACCTTC. This translates into CASSLNPFFSYTF.

Remarks on this clone: Other DNA sequences in this sample translate to the same CDR3. The chain has TRBV7-3 and TRBJ2-2; D remains ambiguous. Germline V lookup: CDR1 SGHTA, CDR2 FQGTGA. Trimming shortened V by 3 bases and J by 4 bases, and 6 bases separated the two germline ends. CDR3 length equals 13 residues. CDR3 in amino acids: CASSFYGTGELFF. Written as DNA, the CDR3 is TGTGCCAGCAGCTTCTACGGCACCGGGGAGCTGTTTTTT.

The J gene is TRBJ1-1, the V gene TRBV20-1; a weak D match, TRBD1 (6 bases). V was shortened by 4 bases and J by 8 bases, with 8 bases between the two germline ends. Looked up from germline, CDR1 is DFQATT and CDR2 is SNEGSKA (reference sequence). CDR3 length equals 10 residues. Here the CDR3 DNA reads TGCAGTGCTATAGGACAGGAAGCTTTCTTT. It specifies CSAIGQEAFF.

This clone was recorded once. V usage is TRBV9 and J usage is TRBJ1-4; D may be TRBD1 (6 bases). Trimming pared 3 bases from V and 8 bases from J, leaving 11 bases between. Germline V gives CDR1 SGDLS, CDR2 YYNGEE. The CDR3 totals 13 residues. The CDR3: CASSETGGEKLFF. The CDR3 region has the DNA TGTGCCAGCAGCGAGACAGGAGGAGAAAAACTGTTTTTT.

The V and J genes are TRBV19 and TRBJ2-7; D tentatively fits TRBD1 or TRBD2 (5 bases each). The CDR3 is 15 residues long. From germline, CDR1 is LNHDA and CDR2 SQIVND (reference sequence). V was cut by 5 bases and J by 3 bases, with 17 bases left in between. The CDR3 DNA sequence: TGTGCCAGTAGTGTTTCGGGGCCCTTGCTCTACGAGCAGTACTTC. It encodes CASSVSGPLLYEQYF.

On this clone itself: The same CDR3 arises from other DNA sequences in this sample as well. The rearrangement uses TRBV7-3 and TRBJ2-2; D may match TRBD1 or TRBD2 (5 bases each). In germline, CDR1 is SGHTA, CDR2 FQGTGA. With 5 bases removed from V and 6 bases from J, the gap between germline ends came to 10 bases. The CDR3 is 13 amino acids. CDR3 coding DNA: TGTGCCAGCAGCCTGGGGGTCTCCGGGGAGCTGTTTTTT. Amino acids: CASSLGVSGELFF.